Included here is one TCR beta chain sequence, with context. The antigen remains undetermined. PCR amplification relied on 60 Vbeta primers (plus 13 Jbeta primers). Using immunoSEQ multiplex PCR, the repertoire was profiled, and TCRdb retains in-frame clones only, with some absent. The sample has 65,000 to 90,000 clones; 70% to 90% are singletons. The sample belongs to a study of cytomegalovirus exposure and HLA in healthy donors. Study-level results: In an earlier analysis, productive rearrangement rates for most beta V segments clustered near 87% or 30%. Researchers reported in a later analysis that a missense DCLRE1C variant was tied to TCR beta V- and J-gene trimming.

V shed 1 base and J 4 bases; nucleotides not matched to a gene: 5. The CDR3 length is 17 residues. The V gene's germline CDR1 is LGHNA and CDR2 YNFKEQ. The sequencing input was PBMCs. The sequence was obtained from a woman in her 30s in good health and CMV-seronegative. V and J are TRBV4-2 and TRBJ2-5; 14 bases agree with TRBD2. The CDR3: CASSQAGTSGSGETQYF. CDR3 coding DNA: TGTGCCAGCAGCCAAGCCGGGACTAGCGGGAGCGGAGAGACCCAGTACTTC.